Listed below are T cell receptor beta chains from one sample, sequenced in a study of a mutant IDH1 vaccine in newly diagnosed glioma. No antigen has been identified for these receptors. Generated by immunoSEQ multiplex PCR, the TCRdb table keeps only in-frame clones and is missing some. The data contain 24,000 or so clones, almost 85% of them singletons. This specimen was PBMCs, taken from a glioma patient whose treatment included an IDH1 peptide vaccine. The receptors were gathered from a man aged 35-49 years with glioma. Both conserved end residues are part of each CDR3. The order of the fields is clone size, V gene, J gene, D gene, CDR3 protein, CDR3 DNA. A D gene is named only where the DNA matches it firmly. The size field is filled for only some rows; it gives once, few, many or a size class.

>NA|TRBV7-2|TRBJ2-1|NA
CASSSERISYNEQFF
TGTGCCAGCAGCTCCGAGCGGATCTCCTACAATGAGCAGTTCTTC
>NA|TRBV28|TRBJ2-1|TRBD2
CASSDSGSLPLYNEQFF
TGTGCCAGCAGTGATAGCGGGAGTCTACCTCTCTACAATGAGCAGTTCTTC
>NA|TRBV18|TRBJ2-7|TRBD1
CASSPQGAGPYEQYF
TGTGCCAGCTCACCACAGGGGGCGGGCCCCTACGAGCAGTACTTC
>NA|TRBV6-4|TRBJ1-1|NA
CASSQSAGPDTEAFF
TGTGCCAGCAGTCAATCCGCCGGGCCGGACACTGAAGCTTTCTTT
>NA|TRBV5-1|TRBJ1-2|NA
CASSWTNQGYTF
TGCGCCAGCAGCTGGACGAATCAGGGCTACACCTTC
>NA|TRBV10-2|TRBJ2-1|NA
CASSKSSTSFF
TGCGCCAGCAGTAAGAGTTCTACTTCGTTCTTC
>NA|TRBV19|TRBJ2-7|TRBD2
CASSIETAVAGSYEQYF
TGTGCCAGTAGTATAGAAACCGCCGTAGCGGGGTCCTACGAGCAGTACTTC
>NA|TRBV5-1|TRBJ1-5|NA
CASKAGPSQPQHF
TGCGCCAGCAAGGCGGGCCCGAGCCAGCCCCAGCATTTT
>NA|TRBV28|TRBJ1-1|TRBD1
CASSLSVRRGPEAFF
TGTGCCAGCAGTTTAAGTGTAAGGAGGGGGCCTGAAGCTTTCTTT
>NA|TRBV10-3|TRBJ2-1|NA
CAISGSPGTYNEQFF
TGTGCCATCAGTGGCTCTCCCGGGACTTACAATGAGCAGTTCTTC
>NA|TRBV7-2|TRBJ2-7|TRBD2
CASSLGGLLDEQYF
TGTGCCAGCAGCTTAGGGGGACTATTAGACGAGCAGTACTTC
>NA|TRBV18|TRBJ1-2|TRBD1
CASSPPGQACSYTF
TGTGCCAGCTCACCACCGGGACAGGCTTGTTCCTACACCTTC
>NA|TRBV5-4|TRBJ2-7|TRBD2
CASSPGTTNSYEQYF
TGTGCCAGCAGTCCCGGGACTACTAACTCCTACGAGCAGTACTTC
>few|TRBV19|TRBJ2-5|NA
CASSRSASEGTQYF
TGTGCCAGTAGTAGATCGGCATCGGAGGGGACCCAGTACTTC
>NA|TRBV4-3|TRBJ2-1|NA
CASSQEWQSTTYNEQFF
TGCGCCAGCAGCCAAGAATGGCAGAGTACGACCTACAATGAGCAGTTCTTC
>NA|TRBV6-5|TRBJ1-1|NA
CASSQEGEAEAFF
TGTGCCAGCAGCCAGGAGGGGGAAGCTGAAGCTTTCTTT
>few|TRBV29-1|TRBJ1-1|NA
CSVQMNTEAFF
TGCAGCGTTCAGATGAACACTGAAGCTTTCTTT
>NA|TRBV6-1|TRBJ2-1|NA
CASRTRLESEQFF
TGTGCCAGCAGAACCCGCCTAGAGAGTGAGCAGTTCTTC
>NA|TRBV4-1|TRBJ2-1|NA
CASWDNNEQFF
TGCGCCAGCTGGGATAACAATGAGCAGTTCTTC
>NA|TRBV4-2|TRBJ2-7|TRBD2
CASSQRLAGSYEQYF
TGTGCCAGCAGCCAGAGACTAGCGGGGTCCTACGAGCAGTACTTC